The 21 T cell receptor beta chains below were found in one sample sequenced in a study of sequential checkpoint blockade in melanoma (dated by TCRdb to between 2018 and 2020). The treatment or condition label on this specimen signifies: randomized to nivolumab then ipilimumab (arm A) or the reverse (arm B). Preparation of the library involved the immunoSEQ multiplex PCR assay. The source is immuneACCESS, and TCRdb retained only in-frame sequences with V and J called. Part of the clones is not carried over; for the studies checked, unresolved V genes explain less than half of this, and the remainder is unexplained. The sample yields approximately 2,400 clones; roughly 22% were counted once. 18% of the sample lies in the top ten. The sample was tumor tissue (inferred from file names), taken from a patient given nivolumab and ipilimumab in sequence. The receptor set was obtained from a human donor with melanoma.

Concerning this clone: A read error may account for a junction end that differs from germline. The CDR3 here is CAISTTSGHINYGYTF. In nucleotides, the CDR3 is TGTGCCATCAGTACTACCTCGGGACACATTAACTATGGCTACACCTTC. V usage is TRBV6-8 and J usage is TRBJ1-2; tentative D call: TRBD1 (6 bases). CDR1 and CDR2 from the germline V gene are MNHGY and SAAAGT. The CDR3 totals 16 residues.

The sample holds a few counts of this clone. The gene calls are TRBV10-2 and TRBJ2-7; no reliable D call. Trimming removed 0 bases at V and 2 bases at J, with 8 bases between. The CDR3 extends over 14 amino acids. Germline V gene data show CDR1 as WSHSY and CDR2 as SAAADI. The CDR3 reads CASSESGGAYEQYF. CDR3 bases: TGCGCCAGCAGTGAGTCGGGCGGCGCCTACGAGCAGTACTTC.

The CDR3 coding sequence is TGTGCCAGCAATGGTGTGGGCGGGAGGGACGACAATGAGCAGTTCTTC. This translates into CASNGVGGRDDNEQFF. The chain links TRBV6-8 to TRBJ2-1; the match to TRBD2 covers 9 bases. Germline V gene data show CDR1 as MNHGY and CDR2 as SAAAGT. Trimming removed 7 bases from V and 5 bases from J; junction bases left unmatched: 12. The CDR3 extends over 16 amino acids.

The rearrangement joins TRBV19 to TRBJ1-2; D remains unclear. V was trimmed by 5 bases and J by 9 bases, leaving 10 bases between them. The germline CDR1 and CDR2 sequences are LNHDA and SQIVND (reference sequence). The CDR3 sequence is 11 residues long. The CDR3 DNA reads as TGTGCCAGTAGTTCGGGTTGGAGCTACACCTTC. Its protein product is CASSSGWSYTF.

In this sample, this clone turned up once. The rearrangement joins TRBV5-1 to TRBJ2-7; 7 bases are a match to TRBD1. This CDR3 spans 14 amino acids. Trimming removed 4 bases from V and 4 bases from J; junction bases left unmatched: 8. Germline CDR1 and CDR2: SGHRS and YFSETQ. The CDR3 DNA reads TGCGCCAGCAGCCTAAGACAGGGACCTTACGAGCAGTACTTC. Its translation is CASSLRQGPYEQYF.

V and J are TRBV19 and TRBJ1-3; no clear D. Germline values: CDR1 LNHDA, CDR2 SQIVND (reference sequence). CDR3 length: 15 amino acids. Deletions cut 8 bases from V and 0 bases from J, with 14 bases between. DNA for the CDR3: TGTGCCAGTCTCGGCGGACTTCTCTCTGGAAACACCATATATTTT. This encodes CASLGGLLSGNTIYF.

Judged by abundance, this clone is medium-sized. The chain combines TRBV11-3 with TRBJ2-5; maybe TRBD2 (6 bases). The CDR3 runs 18 residues. V lost 3 bases and J 2 bases, leaving 22 bases between the germline ends. The germline CDR1 and CDR2 sequences are SGHNT and YENEEA. The CDR3 DNA sequence: TGTGCCAGCAGCTTGCGGGTCGGGGGATGGAGCGAACAAGAGACCCAGTACTTC. As protein: CASSLRVGGWSEQETQYF.

This clone was counted only a few times. CDR3 bases: TGTGCCAGTAGTATCTTGCGGGAGAGCACCGGGGAGCTGTTTTTT. Protein: CASSILRESTGELFF. The V call is TRBV19, the J call TRBJ2-2, with 7 nucleotides matching TRBD2. Germline values: CDR1 LNHDA, CDR2 SQIVND (reference sequence). This CDR3 region has 15 residues. With 3 bases clipped from V and 4 bases from J, the junction kept 5 bases outside the gene matches.

This clone has a handful of counts. CDR3 sequence: CASKILAGDGDNEQFF. For the CDR3, the DNA is TGTGCCAGCAAAATACTAGCGGGAGATGGGGACAATGAGCAGTTCTTC. The gene calls are TRBV6-8 and TRBJ2-1; 11 nucleotides agree with TRBD2. The CDR3 is made up of 16 amino acids. In germline, CDR1 is MNHGY, CDR2 SAAAGT. J gave up 5 bases and V 7 bases, and 10 bases lay outside the gene matches.

This clone counts as medium-sized. The V call is TRBV12-5, the J call TRBJ2-2; possibly TRBD2 for D (6 bases). CDR3 size: 13 residues. Germline loops: CDR1 LGHNT, CDR2 FRNRAP. The CDR3 DNA follows: TGTGCCAGCACTGGAGGGCCCGGCGGGGAGCTGTTTTTT. Translation: CASTGGPGGELFF.

In this sample, this clone turned up many times. The rearrangement links TRBV9 to TRBJ1-2; 8 bases align to TRBD1. Germline V gene lookup returns CDR1 SGDLS and CDR2 YYNGEE. V was pared by 5 bases and J by 8 bases, with 14 bases of the junction left unmatched. CDR3 length: 15 amino acids. CDR3: CASSADRGTLLGYTF. The CDR3 DNA reads as TGTGCCAGCAGTGCCGACAGGGGAACTCTCTTGGGCTACACCTTC.

This clone has just a few counts. The rearrangement links TRBV9 to TRBJ2-2; 9 nucleotides line up with TRBD1. The CDR3 is 14 amino acids. V lost 2 bases, J lost 9 bases, and 5 bases stayed unmatched. Germline V gives CDR1 SGDLS, CDR2 YYNGEE. The CDR3 is CASSVGQGLRELFF. The CDR3 DNA follows: TGTGCCAGCAGCGTCGGACAGGGGTTAAGGGAGCTGTTTTTT.

This clone has ten or more counts. This rearrangement joins TRBV11-3 to TRBJ2-2; D perhaps matches TRBD2 (6 bases). This CDR3 region has 16 residues. Germline V CDR1 and CDR2: SGHNT, YENEEA. V gave up 8 bases and J gave up 1 base, with 17 bases separating them. In nucleotides, the CDR3 is TGTGCCAGCCGACTGGCTCAGGGAGGGAACACCGGGGAGCTGTTTTTT. Encoded protein: CASRLAQGGNTGELFF.

This clone was detected ten times or more. The CDR3 sequence is CASSWGQAGYGYTF. The CDR3 DNA is TGTGCCAGCAGCTGGGGACAGGCGGGATATGGCTACACCTTC. The chain joins TRBV11-3 to TRBJ1-2; 8 bases line up with TRBD1. V shed 4 bases and J 5 bases; nucleotides not matched to a gene: 6. The germline gives CDR1 SGHNT, CDR2 YENEEA. CDR3 length equals 14 residues.

The J gene is TRBJ2-1, the V gene TRBV30; no clear D. Per germline, CDR1 GTSNPN and CDR2 SVGIG (reference sequence). The CDR3 is made up of 11 amino acids. Trimming shortened V by 3 bases and J by 8 bases, and 8 bases separated the two germline ends. For the CDR3, the DNA is TGTGCCTGGAGAACCGGATATGAGCAGTTCTTC. It specifies CAWRTGYEQFF.

The rearrangement links TRBV30 to TRBJ2-7, with D possibly being TRBD1 (5 bases). With 3 bases removed from V and 1 base from J, the gap between germline ends came to 7 bases. This CDR3 comprises 12 residues. Looked up from germline, CDR1 is GTSNPN and CDR2 is SVGIG (reference sequence). This CDR3 reads CAWRGESYEQYF. The CDR3 DNA reads as TGTGCCTGGAGAGGGGAATCCTACGAGCAGTACTTC.

The chain combines TRBV30 with TRBJ1-1; D may be TRBD1 (5 bases). The CDR3 length is 13 residues. Germline CDR1 GTSNPN, CDR2 SVGIG (reference sequence). The V gene lost 3 bases and the J gene lost 3 bases, with 11 bases spanning the gap. CDR3 loop: CAWRVGRDTEAFF. Here the CDR3 DNA reads TGTGCCTGGAGAGTCGGCAGGGACACTGAAGCTTTCTTT.

This clone was seen only a few times. CDR3 DNA sequence: TGCAGCGTTCTACTAGCGGGGGGATACAATGAGCAGTTCTTC. Residues: CSVLLAGGYNEQFF. The V call is TRBV29-1, the J call TRBJ2-1; 12 bases are shared with TRBD2. The V gene end was trimmed by 5 bases and the J gene end by 4 bases; junction bases not matched to a gene: 3. CDR3 size: 14 residues. In germline, CDR1 is SQVTM, CDR2 ANQGSEA.

In its sample, this clone was seen a few times. The CDR3 nucleotides are TGCAGCGGGCTTGGACAGGGGGTGTACAATGAGCAGTTCTTC. Translated: CSGLGQGVYNEQFF. The chain couples TRBV29-1 to TRBJ2-1, with 10 bases identical to TRBD1. Germline V gene sequence: CDR1 SQVTM, CDR2 ANQGSEA. Losses at the gene ends were 7 bases for V and 4 bases for J; bases not matched to a gene: 7. CDR3 length: 14 residues.

This clone was detected ten times or more. The identical CDR3 is also encoded by other nucleotide sequences in the sample. The chain has TRBV11-3 and TRBJ2-5; D unresolved. V was clipped by 1 base and J by 2 bases, with 8 bases between them. Germline CDR1 is SGHNT and CDR2 is YENEEA. CDR3 length: 14 residues. CDR3 in DNA: TGTGCCAGCAGCTTAGGTGGGCCGCAAGAGACCCAGTACTTC. Its translation is CASSLGGPQETQYF. Using reference TRBV11-3 and TRBJ2-5 for the parts outside the CDR3, the full variable domain is EAGVVQSPRYKIIEKKQPVAFWCNPISGHNTLYWYLQNLGQGPELLIRYENEEAVDDSQLPKDRFSAERLKGVDSTLKIQPAELGDSAVYLCASSLGGPQETQYFGPGTRLLVL.

The chain employs TRBV18 and TRBJ2-2; D is unclear. Looked up from germline, CDR1 is KGHSH and CDR2 is LQKENI. Between the trimmed V and J ends, which lost 6 bases and 1 base, there was a span of 12 bases. This CDR3 has 15 amino acids. Written as DNA, the CDR3 is TGTGCCAGCTCCCCTCGTAGACAGAACACCGGGGAGCTGTTTTTT. Translation: CASSPRRQNTGELFF.